This TCR beta chain is drawn from a study of OX40 agonist ivuxolimab in advanced cancers. Study in general: Treatment of patients was with ivuxolimab, an agonistic anti-OX40 (CD134) antibody. Ivuxolimab, which patients received intravenously every 2 weeks, was dosed at 0.01 to 10 mg/kg. Prior therapy, whether anti-PD-1, anti-PD-L1 or anti-CTLA-4, was allowed, and about 40% had some. In three patients, partial responses were observed, one with hepatocellular carcinoma and two with cutaneous melanoma.

Using immunoSEQ multiplex PCR, the repertoire was profiled, and TCRdb retains in-frame clones only, with some absent. Of roughly 18,000 clones detected, 82% appear once; the ten largest clones hold about 2.4%. The germline V gene has CDR1 WSHSY and CDR2 SAAADI. The CDR3 totals 14 residues. With 8 bases clipped from V and 7 bases from J, the junction kept 9 bases outside the gene matches. The TCR sequence derives from an adult with an advanced solid tumor such as melanoma, head and neck, liver or kidney cancer. This specimen was CD4+ or CD8+ T cells sorted from blood, taken in a trial of the OX40 agonist ivuxolimab. The chain combines TRBV10-2 with TRBJ2-2, with TRBD2 identical over 8 bases. The CDR3: CASYFSGTNGELFF. The CDR3 DNA is TGCGCCAGCTACTTTAGCGGGACAAACGGGGAGCTGTTTTTT.